The sample holds many counts of the clone carrying this TCR beta chain. The length of the CDR3 is 14 residues. After removal of 10 bases from V and 3 bases from J, the junction contained 7 bases not matched to a gene. Per the germline V gene, CDR1 is MNHNS and CDR2 is SASEGT. These data are taken from a study of T cells in Graves' hyperthyroidism and ophthalmopathy. RNA transcripts gave rise to amplified TCR beta CDR3 regions. First-round RT-PCR targeting the TCR CDR3 was performed with the HTBI primer set. TCRdb used MiXCR to reprocess the multiplex PCR reads, holding one entry per CDR3 protein. The sample carries hundreds of thousands of distinct CDR3 sequences, 15% to 18% recorded once.

The sequence came from a woman between 18 and 29 years old with Graves' hyperthyroidism. The chain couples TRBV6-1 to TRBJ2-1, with 9 bases fitting TRBD1. Material: blood. The CDR3 bases are TGTGCCACTGGGACAGGGTTCAACTACAATGAGCAGTTCTTC. It encodes CATGTGFNYNEQFF.